The rows below give T cell receptor beta chains drawn from one sample of a study of T cell repertoires in cytomegalovirus infection. TCRdb reanalysed the reads using MiXCR and keeps one entry per CDR3 protein. In the table there are a few hundred thousand distinct CDR3 sequences, over 15% of which are singletons. The source material was CD8+ T cells from PBMCs. The source of these receptors is a human donor in good health (CMV status not recorded). Some clones in this sample may be carry-over from other donors' samples. CDR3s include the opening cysteine and the closing phenylalanine or tryptophan.

TRBV2	TRBJ1-6	CASSGQGYDSPLHF
TRBV19	TRBJ2-7	CASRQGEQYF
TRBV2	TRBJ2-3	CASSISTGGSTDTQYF
TRBV10-3	TRBJ1-5	CAISGDLGNQPQHF
TRBV20-1	TRBJ2-1	CSARDPPRTSGFSSYNEQFF
TRBV12-3/TRBV12-4	TRBJ2-5	CASSLGSGGETQYF
TRBV25-1	TRBJ1-2	CASSDRRSNYGYTF
TRBV28	TRBJ2-1	CASSLPTSGGFNEQFF
TRBV28	TRBJ1-5	CASSLRTVGSNQPQHF
TRBV7-9	TRBJ1-1	CATEGAMNTEAFF
TRBV7-2	TRBJ1-1	CASSRQVSTEAFF
TRBV4-1	TRBJ1-4	CASSHLDREEEKLFF
TRBV7-2	TRBJ1-4	CASSDRIGQVNEKLFF
TRBV5-4	TRBJ2-2	CASSPGQDNTGELFF
TRBV28	TRBJ2-2	CASIGGARANTGELFF
TRBV6-2/TRBV6-3	TRBJ1-2	CASSYGGFNYGYTF
TRBV7-6	TRBJ2-1	CASSRSGGDNEQFF
TRBV6-2/TRBV6-3	TRBJ2-1	CASSSNPTGAYEQFF
TRBV27	TRBJ2-7	CASSATPAGHPSYEQYF
TRBV12-3/TRBV12-4	TRBJ1-1	CASSLALGGATEAFF
TRBV7-2	TRBJ1-6	CASSLDGRVQPSPLHF
TRBV20-1	TRBJ2-7	CSANRESYEQYF
TRBV19	TRBJ2-1	CASRRTSGGYNEQFF
TRBV19	TRBJ1-1	CASSIYVNTEAFF
TRBV4-1	TRBJ1-1	CASSQDKVGTDMNTEAFF
TRBV7-8	TRBJ2-5	CASSATGGVETQYF
TRBV7-8	TRBJ2-3	CASSSPGGASTDTQYF
TRBV7-9	TRBJ2-1	CASSPPRAYYHNEQFF
TRBV27	TRBJ1-6	CASTDGGSSYNSPLHF
TRBV2	TRBJ2-7	CASSGTGGAIYEQYF
TRBV6-1	TRBJ1-1	CASSEVSPTEAFF
TRBV7-9	TRBJ2-1	CASSLVPGPRNEQFF
TRBV6-5	TRBJ1-2	CASSYTGTGTYGYTF
TRBV7-2	TRBJ2-2	CASRFEGPWELFF
TRBV5-4	TRBJ2-1	CASSSPTGESYNEQFF
TRBV7-2	TRBJ2-5	CASSLTEMLRHQETQYF
TRBV12-3/TRBV12-4	TRBJ2-5	CASSYSGGARETQYF
TRBV7-6	TRBJ2-2	CASSLAEGTGELFF
TRBV29-1	TRBJ1-1	CSVTGWGANTEAFF
TRBV12-3/TRBV12-4	TRBJ1-5	CASSRGARQPQHF
TRBV7-9	TRBJ2-5	CASSPLPTRETQYF
TRBV6-5	TRBJ2-7	CASSYYGTGLPYEQYF
TRBV5-1	TRBJ1-1	CASSLVTGTNTEAFF
TRBV7-9	TRBJ2-1	CASSLEESAEDRF
TRBV28	TRBJ2-7	CASSPRRDEQYF